This paragraph covers one T cell receptor beta chain sequence. Libraries were prepared by immunoSEQ multiplex PCR; TCRdb keeps only in-frame clonotypes and omits some of them. The sample shows about 140,000 clones, around 90% of them seen only once. This sample is part of a study of blood T cell repertoires in COVID-19. Across the study: Collection of acute and convalescent COVID-19 samples took place in the United States, Italy and Spain. Sources were T cells, B-cell-depleted T cells, or PBMCs; the material itself was cDNA or gDNA.

CDR1 is LNHDA, CDR2 SQIVND, per germline (reference sequence). The V end was cut by 2 bases, the J end by 6 bases, with 23 bases between. The CDR3 has 17 amino acids. Material for sequencing was peripheral blood. The V call is TRBV19, the J call TRBJ2-7; the D is unclear. The TCR comes from a human donor in a cohort sampled during active COVID-19. CDR3 protein: CASSITTTVSAKGEQYF. CDR3 nucleotides: TGTGCCAGTAGTATAACAACGACGGTCAGCGCTAAAGGCGAGCAGTACTTC.